The source of this TCR beta chain is a study of OX40 agonist ivuxolimab in advanced cancers. About the research overall: Patients were infused with ivuxolimab every 2 weeks at 0.01 to 10 mg/kg. Prior checkpoint blockade (anti-PD-1, anti-PD-L1 or anti-CTLA-4) was permitted; around 37% had it.

This table comes from immunoSEQ multiplex PCR, and its TCRdb copy is limited to in-frame clones, with some not included. The sample includes some 69,000 clones, roughly nine tenths seen only once; the top ten take over 3%. Patients had blood sampled at baseline and again on cycle 4 day 1 and cycle 7 day 1. Germline assignment: CDR1 MDHEN and CDR2 SYDVKM. V lost 6 bases, J lost 4 bases, and 10 bases stayed unmatched. The CDR3 has 15 residues. This chain links TRBV28 with TRBJ1-2, with 8 bases that match TRBD1. Specimen: CD4+ or CD8+ T cells sorted from blood, collected in a trial of the OX40 agonist ivuxolimab. The sequence came from an adult with an advanced solid tumor such as melanoma, head and neck, liver or kidney cancer. DNA of the CDR3: TGTGCCAGCAGGCCCCCAGGGGGCGCGGGCTATGGCTACACCTTC. It encodes CASRPPGGAGYGYTF.